This TCR beta chain came from a study of blood T cells in healthy people across ages. Together with a sample-barcoded 5' primer, a J-beta primer mix was included in a second PCR lasting about 6 to 11 cycles. Each TCR beta cDNA got a 12-nucleotide random molecular identifier. TCRdb used MiXCR to reprocess the 5' RACE reads, holding one entry per CDR3 protein. This sample has 650,000 to 800,000 distinct CDR3 sequences; around 43% occur once, and the top ten carry approximately 19%. Healthy Caucasians from Russia aged roughly 6 to 90 served as donors. Concerning this clonotype: What it binds is not known.

The CDR3 runs to 16 residues. The germline V and J ends were trimmed by 0 bases and 5 bases, with 17 bases remaining between them. Germline V CDR1 and CDR2: SGHTA, FQGNSA. Whole-study findings and limits: Diversity estimates drawn from one million T cells were deemed underestimates.

The rearrangement links TRBV7-2 to TRBJ2-7, with D unresolved. The TCR was taken from a man aged 55 to 69 in good health. Sequenced material: blood. CDR3 loop: CASSLALGSFRDEQYF. In nucleotides, the CDR3 is TGTGCCAGCAGCTTAGCGCTAGGGTCCTTCCGAGACGAGCAGTACTTC.